This passage covers 13 T cell receptor beta chains from one sample sequenced in a study of OX40 agonist ivuxolimab in advanced cancers. Using immunoSEQ multiplex PCR, the repertoire was profiled, and TCRdb retains in-frame clones only, with some absent. The table lists about 93,000 clones, about 90% of them singletons. Sequencing was performed on CD4+ or CD8+ T cells sorted from blood, taken in a trial of the OX40 agonist ivuxolimab. All receptors come from an adult with an advanced solid tumor such as melanoma, head and neck, liver or kidney cancer.

This rearrangement joins TRBV19 to TRBJ2-2; 7 bases are shared with TRBD2. After removal of 1 base from V and 4 bases from J, the junction contained 9 bases not matched to a gene. The CDR3 contains 17 residues. CDR1 is LNHDA, CDR2 SQIVND, per germline (reference sequence). The CDR3 spells CASSIAGRGQGTGELFF. As DNA, the CDR3 is TGTGCCAGTAGTATAGCGGGGAGGGGCCAGGGCACCGGGGAGCTGTTTTTT.

The chain carries TRBV11-3 and TRBJ2-5; perhaps TRBD2 as D (6 bases). Germline CDR1 is SGHNT and CDR2 is YENEEA. The CDR3 is made up of 13 amino acids. Trimming took off 5 bases at V and 5 bases at J, with 12 bases between the two ends. The CDR3 spells CASSELAPETQYF. The CDR3 nucleotides read TGTGCCAGCAGCGAACTAGCACCGGAGACCCAGTACTTC.

This clone was counted once. V gene TRBV18 combines with J gene TRBJ2-1; no clear D gene. CDR1 and CDR2 (germline): KGHSH, LQKENI. Deletions cut 2 bases from V and 0 bases from J, with 17 bases between. This CDR3 has 18 amino acids. The CDR3 is CASSPKRQVTSSYNEQFF. DNA for the CDR3: TGTGCCAGCTCACCAAAACGCCAAGTGACGAGCTCCTACAATGAGCAGTTCTTC.

The CDR3 loop reads CASSSGGAGQETQYF. CDR3 bases: TGTGCCAGCAGTTCAGGGGGCGCCGGGCAAGAGACCCAGTACTTC. This chain uses TRBV27 with TRBJ2-5, with 8 bases identical to TRBD1. J lost 2 bases, V lost 4 bases, and 6 bases had no gene match. CDR3 size: 15 residues. Germline V lookup: CDR1 MNHEY, CDR2 SMNVEV (reference sequence).

This clone was seen a few times. The chain carries TRBV7-9 and TRBJ2-7, with D tentatively TRBD1 or TRBD2 (5 bases each). The CDR3 has 12 amino acids. Germline V gene sequence: CDR1 SEHNR, CDR2 FQNEAQ (reference sequence). The ends were cut back, 5 bases at V and 3 bases at J, with 8 bases in the middle. CDR3 sequence reads: CASSRGVYEQYF. The CDR3 coding sequence is TGTGCCAGCAGCCGAGGGGTCTACGAGCAGTACTTC. Variable domain in full (rest from reference TRBV7-9 and TRBJ2-7): DTGVSQNPRHKITKRGQNVTFRCDPISEHNRLYWYRQTLGQGPEFLTYFQNEAQLEKSRLLSDRFSAERPKGSFSTLEIQRTEQGDSAMYLCASSRGVYEQYFGPGTRLTVT.

The sample holds a few counts of this clone. The chain couples TRBV7-8 to TRBJ2-7, with 7 bases aligning to TRBD2. J was trimmed by 6 bases and V by 5 bases; bases with no gene match: 10. Germline V lookup: CDR1 SGHVS, CDR2 FQNEAQ. There are 14 residues in the CDR3. The CDR3 coding sequence is TGTGCCAGCAGCCGCGAGGGACTATTGTTCGAGCAGTACTTC. Translated, it gives CASSREGLLFEQYF.

The chain couples TRBV19 to TRBJ2-6; D could derive from TRBD1 or TRBD2 (5 bases each). Germline loops: CDR1 LNHDA, CDR2 SQIVND (reference sequence). The CDR3 length is 16 residues. V was pared by 4 bases and J by 4 bases, with 14 bases between. In nucleotides, the CDR3 is TGTGCCAGTAGTAGGGACCCATTTTCCGGGGCCAACGTCCTGACTTTC. This gives the protein CASSRDPFSGANVLTF.

This clone has just a few counts. V and J are TRBV19 and TRBJ1-2; D not certain. Trimming left V 5 bases short and J 1 base short, with 11 bases between. This CDR3 spans 14 amino acids. Germline CDR1 and CDR2: LNHDA and SQIVND (reference sequence). CDR3 sequence (DNA): TGTGCCAGTAGTCAGGTCCGGATTAACTATGGCTACACCTTC. Encoded protein: CASSQVRINYGYTF. Complete variable domain (other parts from reference TRBV19 and TRBJ1-2): DGGITQSPKYLFRKEGQNVTLSCEQNLNHDAMYWYRQDPGQGLRLIYYSQIVNDFQKGDIAEGYSVSREKKESFPLTVTSAQKNPTAFYLCASSQVRINYGYTFGSGTRLTVV.

The chain couples TRBV27 to TRBJ2-5; 8 bases align to TRBD1. Germline assignment: CDR1 MNHEY and CDR2 SMNVEV (reference sequence). V was pared by 4 bases and J by 1 base, with 2 bases of the junction left unmatched. This CDR3 is built from 14 residues. CDR3 nucleotides: TGTGCCAGCAGTTCGGACAGGGCCCAAGAGACCCAGTACTTC. It encodes CASSSDRAQETQYF.

The V and J genes are TRBV19 and TRBJ2-5; 8 nucleotides line up with TRBD1. CDR1 LNHDA and CDR2 SQIVND come from the germline V gene (reference sequence). The CDR3 extends over 13 amino acids. With V trimmed by 9 bases and J by 3 bases, 6 bases remained unmatched. The CDR3 is CASSDRVKETQYF. DNA of the CDR3: TGTGCCAGCTCGGACAGGGTGAAAGAGACCCAGTACTTC.

V and J are TRBV10-3 and TRBJ2-1, with 9 bases lining up with TRBD1. This CDR3 has 13 amino acids. V was clipped by 7 bases and J by 5 bases; unmatched bases: 3. Germline V lookup: CDR1 ENHRY, CDR2 SYGVKD. The CDR3 region has the DNA TGTGCCATCAAAGGGACAGGGAACAATGAGCAGTTCTTC. Translated: CAIKGTGNNEQFF.

The rearrangement joins TRBV7-3 to TRBJ2-2, with D possibly matching TRBD2 (6 bases). The CDR3 extends over 13 amino acids. Trimming removed 8 bases from V and 4 bases from J, with 11 bases in between. The germline V gene has CDR1 SGHTA and CDR2 FQGTGA. For the CDR3, the DNA is TGTGCCAGCGGGGGGACCTCCACCGGGGAGCTGTTTTTT. The encoded protein is CASGGTSTGELFF.

V gene TRBV11-2 combines with J gene TRBJ1-2; D unclear. This CDR3 has 13 residues. V was trimmed by 1 base and J by 3 bases, leaving 6 bases between them. From germline, CDR1 is SGHAT and CDR2 FQNNGV. CDR3 sequence (DNA): TGTGCCAGCAGCTTAGGGCGTCACTATGGCTACACCTTC. It is translated as CASSLGRHYGYTF.